This is a list of T cell receptor beta chains from one sample in a study of blood T cell repertoires in COVID-19. Using immunoSEQ multiplex PCR, the repertoire was profiled, and TCRdb retains in-frame clones only, with some absent. The table has approximately 200,000 clones, around 81% seen once. Input material: PBMCs or T cells enriched from blood (not recorded which). All receptors derive from a woman aged 40-49 years with acute COVID-19. Each CDR3 is given with its conserved first and last residue. Fields, in order: V gene, J gene, D gene, clone size, CDR3 protein, CDR3 DNA. The D gene is left open where the match is weak. Rows give clone size only sometimes, using once, few, many, or a class for an expanded clone.

>TRBV3-1/TRBV3-2|TRBJ2-7|TRBD2|many
CASSRQAGGLTGEQYF
TGTGCCAGCAGCCGACAGGCGGGAGGGCTAACGGGGGAGCAGTACTTC
>TRBV9|TRBJ2-2|TRBD2|.
CASSVEVWASGGAGELFF
TGTGCCAGCAGCGTAGAGGTTTGGGCTAGCGGGGGGGCCGGGGAGCTGTTTTTT
>TRBV5-5|TRBJ2-7|.|once
CASSWFGGATYEQYF
TGTGCCAGCAGCTGGTTTGGGGGCGCGACATACGAGCAGTACTTC
>TRBV2|TRBJ2-3|.|.
CASSDLQNVQDTQYF
TGTGCCAGCAGTGATTTACAGAACGTGCAGGATACGCAGTATTTT
>TRBV7-2|TRBJ2-1|TRBD2|.
CASSGTSGGYFFWNEQFF
TGTGCCAGCAGCGGGACTAGCGGGGGGTATTTTTTTTGGAATGAGCAGTTCTTC
>TRBV19|TRBJ1-1|TRBD1|.
CASSIRRQGNTEAFF
TGTGCCAGTAGTATAAGGCGACAGGGGAACACTGAAGCTTTCTTT
>TRBV7-6|TRBJ1-1|TRBD1|few
CASSLGTGRNTEAFF
TGTGCCAGCAGCTTGGGGACAGGAAGGAACACTGAAGCTTTCTTT
>TRBV7-3|TRBJ2-1|TRBD2|.
CASSLVASGGPPYNEQFF
TGTGCCAGCAGCTTAGTCGCTAGCGGGGGGCCCCCCTACAATGAGCAGTTCTTC
>TRBV18|TRBJ1-3|TRBD1|.
CASSPDRSISGNTIYF
TGTGCCAGCTCACCGGACAGGTCGATCTCTGGAAACACCATATATTTT
>TRBV9|TRBJ2-2|.|.
CASSLRLDTGELFF
TGTGCCAGCAGCTTAAGACTAGATACCGGGGAGCTGTTTTTT
>TRBV5-5|TRBJ1-6|.|few
CASSLEGGNSPLHF
TGTGCCAGCAGCTTGGAAGGGGGAAATTCACCCCTCCACTTT
>TRBV19|TRBJ1-1|TRBD1|.
CASSISSGGSNTEAFF
TGTGCCAGTAGTATAAGCTCAGGGGGGTCGAACACTGAAGCTTTCTTT
>TRBV2|TRBJ1-2|TRBD1|few
CASSDNRGLYGYTF
TGTGCCAGCAGCGATAACAGGGGGCTCTATGGCTACACCTTC
>TRBV28|TRBJ1-2|TRBD1|.
CASSGQGRDYGYTF
TGTGCCAGCAGTGGACAGGGACGGGACTATGGCTACACCTTC
>TRBV6-5|TRBJ1-1|TRBD1|.
CASSFTGGPMNTEAFF
TGTGCCAGCAGTTTTACAGGGGGTCCCATGAACACTGAAGCTTTCTTT
>TRBV19|TRBJ1-1|.|.
CASSPRGWTEAFF
TGTGCCAGTAGCCCCCGGGGTTGGACTGAAGCTTTCTTT
>TRBV6-5|TRBJ1-5|TRBD1|.
CASGGRGQGQPQHF
TGTGCCAGCGGGGGCAGGGGGCAGGGACAGCCCCAGCATTTT
>TRBV29-1|TRBJ2-2|.|.
CSVVGRGLTGELFF
TGCAGCGTTGTTGGGCGCGGGCTCACCGGGGAGCTGTTTTTT
>TRBV30|TRBJ2-5|TRBD2|.
CAWSVLAFGETQYF
TGTGCCTGGAGTGTACTAGCGTTCGGAGAGACCCAGTACTTC
>TRBV9|TRBJ2-3|.|.
CASTRSPSEKTDTQYF
TGTGCCAGCACGCGATCCCCTAGCGAGAAAACAGATACGCAGTATTTT
>TRBV25-1|TRBJ1-4|TRBD1|.
CASGDRVGEKLFF
TGTGCCAGCGGTGACAGGGTGGGCGAAAAACTGTTTTTT
>TRBV19|TRBJ2-7|TRBD2|few
CASSPTTSGGLEQYF
TGTGCCAGTAGTCCAACGACTAGCGGGGGCCTCGAGCAGTACTTC
>TRBV27|TRBJ2-2|.|.
CASSLSFHVAGELFF
TGTGCCAGCAGTTTAAGCTTTCATGTGGCCGGGGAGCTGTTTTTT
>TRBV28|TRBJ2-7|.|.
CASSLDSSYEQYF
TGTGCCAGCAGTTTAGACAGCTCCTACGAGCAGTACTTC
>TRBV5-1|TRBJ2-7|TRBD2|.
CASSPTSGRKDGEQYF
TGCGCCAGCAGCCCGACTAGCGGGAGAAAGGATGGCGAGCAGTACTTC
>TRBV2|TRBJ2-7|.|few
CASKDQGPTYEQYF
TGTGCCAGCAAGGACCAGGGGCCGACCTACGAGCAGTACTTC
>TRBV7-2|TRBJ2-7|.|.
CASSLQRALSYEQYF
TGTGCCAGCAGCTTACAGCGCGCTCTATCCTACGAGCAGTACTTC
>TRBV18|TRBJ2-5|TRBD2|.
CASSVRTSGSGGETQYF
TGTGCCAGCTCAGTAAGGACTAGCGGCTCAGGAGGAGAGACCCAGTACTTC
>TRBV7-8|TRBJ2-5|.|.
CASSYHGGQETQYF
TGTGCCAGCAGCTACCACGGGGGTCAAGAGACCCAGTACTTC
>TRBV5-1|TRBJ2-1|TRBD2|once
CASRLGTSGYNEQFF
TGCGCCAGCAGATTGGGGACTAGCGGTTACAATGAGCAGTTCTTC
>TRBV27|TRBJ1-1|TRBD1|few
CASSFLRDQGAVDTEAFF
TGTGCCAGCAGTTTTTTAAGGGACCAGGGGGCGGTGGACACTGAAGCTTTCTTT
>TRBV5-4|TRBJ2-3|TRBD1|.
CASSSGQGVFVDTQYF
TGTGCCAGCAGCTCGGGACAGGGGGTGTTTGTAGATACGCAGTATTTT
>TRBV5-1|TRBJ1-2|.|.
CASSLSDSTYGYTF
TGCGCCAGCAGCTTATCGGACAGTACTTATGGCTACACCTTC
>TRBV9|TRBJ2-1|TRBD2|.
CASSVDPPSGRLNEQFF
TGTGCCAGCAGCGTAGATCCCCCTAGCGGGAGGCTGAATGAGCAGTTCTTC
>TRBV28|TRBJ2-3|TRBD1|.
CASSTYRGRDTQYF
TGTGCCAGCAGTACCTACAGGGGACGAGATACGCAGTATTTT
>TRBV18|TRBJ2-1|TRBD2|.
CASSLAGGRHNEQFF
TGTGCCAGCTCACTAGCGGGGGGGCGCCACAATGAGCAGTTCTTC
>TRBV6-2/TRBV6-3|TRBJ1-1|TRBD1|.
CASSYLGTAGGTEAFF
TGTGCCAGCAGTTATTTGGGGACCGCAGGGGGAACTGAAGCTTTCTTT
>TRBV18|TRBJ2-1|TRBD1|.
CASSPLRQGPLTPLVVNEQFF
TGTGCCAGCTCACCTTTGAGACAGGGACCACTGACCCCGCTAGTCGTCAATGAGCAGTTCTTC
>TRBV3-1/TRBV3-2|TRBJ1-1|.|.
CASSQGRGGLEAFF
TGTGCCAGCAGCCAAGGGCGGGGGGGGCTTGAAGCTTTCTTT
>TRBV7-8|TRBJ1-5|TRBD1|.
CASSLDRDRGSQPQHF
TGTGCCAGCAGCCTAGACCGGGACAGGGGATCTCAGCCCCAGCATTTT
>TRBV29-1|TRBJ2-1|.|.
CSDFRESYNEQFF
TGCAGCGATTTCCGGGAATCCTACAATGAGCAGTTCTTC
>TRBV27|TRBJ1-2|.|.
CASSQGSINYGYTF
TGTGCCAGCAGTCAGGGTAGCATAAACTATGGCTACACCTTC
>TRBV7-9|TRBJ2-1|.|.
CASSLAGTHNEQFF
TGTGCCAGCAGCTTGGCGGGGACCCACAATGAGCAGTTCTTC
>TRBV11-3|TRBJ1-4|.|few
CASSLSGDEKLFF
TGTGCCAGCAGCTTGTCAGGGGATGAAAAACTGTTTTTT
>TRBV30|TRBJ1-5|.|few
CAWDPIKQGVYSNQPQHF
TGTGCCTGGGATCCGATCAAACAGGGAGTCTATAGCAATCAGCCCCAGCATTTT